The 7 T cell receptor beta chains below were found in one sample sequenced in a study of shared clonotypes between healthy human individuals. Using immunoSEQ multiplex PCR, the repertoire was profiled, and TCRdb retains in-frame clones only, with some absent. The data show 2.5 million or so clones, with around 94% seen just once and about 0.13% held by the top ten. Sequenced material: naive CD4+ T cells sorted from blood. Subset given: CD45RA+ positively selected. The receptor set was obtained from a man aged 18 to 29 in good health.

The chain employs TRBV18 and TRBJ2-3; 8 bases agree with TRBD1. The CDR3 runs 12 residues. Germline V gene lookup returns CDR1 KGHSH and CDR2 LQKENI. J was trimmed by 4 bases and V by 10 bases; bases with no gene match: 4. CDR3 region: CATGQGADTQYF. The CDR3, as DNA: TGTGCCACCGGACAGGGCGCAGATACGCAGTATTTT.

V is TRBV11-2 and J is TRBJ2-5; 11 bases fit TRBD2. The CDR3 runs to 16 residues. With 4 bases clipped from V and 9 bases from J, the junction kept 13 bases outside the gene matches. Per the germline V gene, CDR1 is SGHAT and CDR2 is FQNNGV. The CDR3 DNA reads as TGTGCCAGCAGCTCCCCTTTAGCGGGAGGGCCGGCGGCCCAGTACTTC. This gives the protein CASSSPLAGGPAAQYF.

This CDR3 is CASREGREETQYF. CDR3 in DNA: TGTGCCAGCAGGGAGGGGAGGGAAGAGACCCAGTACTTC. This sequence joins TRBV5-4 and TRBJ2-5; 7 bases line up with TRBD2. The CDR3 runs 13 residues. The V gene end was trimmed by 5 bases and the J gene end by 3 bases; junction bases not matched to a gene: 4. Germline lookup yields CDR1 SGHNT and CDR2 YYREEE (reference sequence).

The chain carries TRBV18 and TRBJ2-7, with D unresolved. The CDR3 is made up of 13 amino acids. The V gene's germline CDR1 is KGHSH and CDR2 LQKENI. Trimming cost V 3 bases and J 2 bases, with 8 bases left between them. DNA for the CDR3: TGTGCCAGCTCACCCTATGAGGCCTACGAGCAGTACTTC. Amino acid sequence: CASSPYEAYEQYF.

The chain recombines TRBV19 with TRBJ1-4; D gene ambiguous. The CDR3 is 14 amino acids. In germline, CDR1 is LNHDA, CDR2 SQIVND (reference sequence). Trimming stripped 6 bases from V and 0 bases from J, with 8 bases between. The CDR3 nucleotides are TGTGCCAGTAGAGAAGTTGCAACTAATGAAAAACTGTTTTTT. As protein: CASREVATNEKLFF.

The CDR3 nucleotides are TGCAGCGTTGAAGATCCCTCCAGCCATGGCTACACCTTC. It codes for CSVEDPSSHGYTF. The chain recombines TRBV29-1 with TRBJ1-2; D gene uncertain. V shed 0 bases and J shed 6 bases, with 11 bases lying between them. There are 13 residues in the CDR3. Germline assignment: CDR1 SQVTM and CDR2 ANQGSEA. The full variable domain, completed using reference TRBV29-1 and TRBJ1-2, is SAVISQKPSRDICQRGTSLTIQCQVDSQVTMMFWYRQQPGQSLTLIATANQGSEATYESGFVIDKFPISRPNLTFSTLTVSNMSPEDSSIYLCSVEDPSSHGYTFGSGTRLTVV.

The chain joins TRBV5-4 to TRBJ2-7; 7 nucleotides line up with TRBD2. The junction had 9 bases not matched to a gene; V was cut back by 0 bases and J by 6 bases. CDR3 length equals 15 residues. Per germline, CDR1 SGHNT and CDR2 YYREEE (reference sequence). Here the CDR3 reads CASSLEVAASGEQYF. CDR3 nucleotide sequence: TGTGCCAGCAGCTTGGAGGTGGCGGCTAGCGGCGAGCAGTACTTC.